Each of the 18 T cell receptor beta chains below was sequenced from the same sample in a study of human T cells and chemical hapten exposure. In TCRdb, the RACE reads were re-called with MiXCR into one record per CDR3 protein. The table has 380,000 or so distinct CDR3 sequences, 4.5% to 7% seen once; the top ten hold around 8%. Time point described: pre-sensitization, week 0. Treatment meaning: therapeutic diphenylcyclopropenone sensitization with weekly scalp DPC. Material: whole blood, obtained in connection with sensitization to the hapten diphenylcyclopropenone (DPC). The receptors come from a woman aged 18-30 years with alopecia areata. Some clones in this sample may be carry-over from other donors' samples.

The table lists this clonotype with many counts. This rearrangement joins TRBV29-1 to TRBJ2-5; a possible D gene is TRBD2 (5 bases). Trimming pared 2 bases from V and 5 bases from J, leaving 12 bases between. CDR3 size: 13 residues. Germline assignment: CDR1 SQVTM and CDR2 ANQGSEA. Here the CDR3 DNA reads TGCAGCGTTGAAAAGGGCCCGGGGGAGACCCAGTACTTC. Its protein product is CSVEKGPGETQYF. Combining the CDR3 with reference TRBV29-1 and TRBJ2-5 gives the whole variable domain SAVISQKPSRDICQRGTSLTIQCQVDSQVTMMFWYRQQPGQSLTLIATANQGSEATYESGFVIDKFPISRPNLTFSTLTVSNMSPEDSSIYLCSVEKGPGETQYFGPGTRLLVL.

This clonotype was detected ten times or more. The J gene is TRBJ1-5, the V gene TRBV12-3 or TRBV12-4, with D hard to call. The V end was cut by 4 bases, the J end by 7 bases, with 8 bases between. The CDR3 runs 12 residues. The CDR3 here is CASSSGRQPQHF. In DNA, the CDR3 is TGTGCCAGCAGTTCCGGACGGCAGCCCCAGCATTTT.

This clonotype occurred a few times. The rearrangement uses TRBV12-3 or TRBV12-4 and TRBJ1-6; 7 nucleotides match TRBD1. V shed 6 bases and J 7 bases; nucleotides not matched to a gene: 9. This CDR3 is 15 amino acids long. CDR3 nucleotide sequence: TGTGCCAGCAGCTCACCCACAGGGGAAAATTCACCCCTCCACTTT. It translates to CASSSPTGENSPLHF.

This clonotype has more than one count but fewer than ten. The chain combines TRBV3-1 with TRBJ1-2, with D unresolved. This CDR3 comprises 15 residues. CDR1 is LGHDT and CDR2 is YNNKEL in the germline V gene (reference sequence). The ends were cut back, 0 bases at V and 8 bases at J, with 16 bases in the middle. The CDR3 protein is CASSQDPWTPWGYTF. The CDR3 nucleotides read TGTGCCAGCAGCCAAGATCCCTGGACTCCCTGGGGCTACACCTTC. The complete variable domain, with remaining parts taken from reference TRBV3-1 and TRBJ1-2, reads DTAVSQTPKYLVTQMGNDKSIKCEQNLGHDTMYWYKQDSKKFLKIMFSYNNKELIINETVPNRFSPKSPDKAHLNLHINSLELGDSAVYFCASSQDPWTPWGYTFGSGTRLTVV.

Here the CDR3 reads CASSTGALSGNTIYF. CDR3 DNA sequence: TGTGCCAGCTCGACAGGGGCCCTCTCTGGAAACACCATATATTTT. This rearrangement joins TRBV12-3 or TRBV12-4 to TRBJ1-3, with 8 bases lining up with TRBD1. The CDR3 runs to 15 residues. Trimming at V came to 8 bases and at J to 0 bases, leaving 6 bases not matched to a gene.

There are a few counts of this clonotype. This chain links TRBV7-8 with TRBJ1-2; D uncertain. Germline V gene sequence: CDR1 SGHVS, CDR2 FQNEAQ. This CDR3 comprises 16 residues. Trimming removed 2 bases at V and 4 bases at J, with 17 bases between. The CDR3 loop is CASSLNKRTQSYGYTF. The CDR3 nucleotides read TGTGCCAGCAGCTTAAACAAACGGACTCAGAGCTATGGCTACACCTTC.

The rearrangement links TRBV5-1 to TRBJ1-5, with TRBD1 matching 7 bases. Trimming removed 0 bases from V and 0 bases from J; junction bases left unmatched: 3. The CDR3 is 16 residues long. The germline gives CDR1 SGHRS, CDR2 YFSETQ. The CDR3, as DNA: TGCGCCAGCAGCTTGGTTTACAGGGGTAGCAATCAGCCCCAGCATTTT. Translating it yields CASSLVYRGSNQPQHF.

V is TRBV7-2 and J is TRBJ2-5; 9 nucleotides line up with TRBD1. Germline values: CDR1 SGHTA, CDR2 FQGNSA. The junction had 9 bases not matched to a gene; V was cut back by 3 bases and J by 7 bases. This CDR3 region has 15 residues. In DNA form, the CDR3 reads TGTGCCAGCAGCTTGGCGACAGGGGGAAGGGTGACCCAGTACTTC. This encodes CASSLATGGRVTQYF.

This chain uses TRBV12-3 or TRBV12-4 with TRBJ2-7, with D possibly TRBD2 on 6 matching bases. The CDR3 has 15 amino acids. Trimming stripped 5 bases from V and 3 bases from J, with 17 bases between. CDR3 nucleotides: TGTGCCAGCAGTCCCGGGGGATCTAGGAGCTACGAGCAGTACTTC. This encodes CASSPGGSRSYEQYF.

This clonotype was seen a single time. The CDR3 is CAGSGRDYGYTF. CDR3 nucleotide sequence: TGTGCCGGGAGTGGGCGGGACTATGGCTACACCTTC. The chain employs TRBV6-1 and TRBJ1-2; no definite D call. V was trimmed by 11 bases and J by 3 bases, leaving 13 bases between them. Germline-derived CDR1 and CDR2 are MNHNS and SASEGT. The CDR3 sequence is 12 residues long.

The V call is TRBV5-4, the J call TRBJ2-5; 9 bases agree with TRBD2. There are 14 residues in the CDR3. Losses at the gene ends were 3 bases for V and 1 base for J; bases not matched to a gene: 1. Germline assignment: CDR1 SGHNT and CDR2 YYREEE (reference sequence). CDR3 sequence reads: CASSSSGVQETQYF. CDR3 bases: TGTGCCAGCAGCTCTAGCGGGGTCCAAGAGACCCAGTACTTC.

The sample holds many counts of this clonotype. J is TRBJ2-1 and V is TRBV29-1, with 9 bases identical to TRBD1. Germline assignment: CDR1 SQVTM and CDR2 ANQGSEA. The CDR3 length is 16 residues. Trimming at V came to 1 base and at J to 9 bases, leaving 13 bases not matched to a gene. CDR3 coding DNA: TGCAGCGTTGAAGTGGGACAGGGCAGGGCTAAGCGTGAGCAGTTCTTC. Residues: CSVEVGQGRAKREQFF.

This chain joins TRBV29-1 and TRBJ1-1; 11 bases are shared with TRBD1. The CDR3 loop spans 13 amino acids. The trim removed 8 bases at V and 3 bases at J, leaving 5 bases unmatched. Germline CDR1 SQVTM, CDR2 ANQGSEA. The CDR3 spells CSTGTGGDTEAFF. The CDR3 bases are TGCAGCACCGGGACAGGGGGGGACACTGAAGCTTTCTTT.

The genes are TRBV28 and TRBJ2-4; D gene uncertain. Per the germline V gene, CDR1 is MDHEN and CDR2 is SYDVKM. The CDR3 runs to 14 residues. V lost 5 bases to trimming and J lost 0 bases, with 8 bases between them. This CDR3 is CASSAPIAKNIQYF. CDR3 coding DNA: TGTGCCAGCAGTGCCCCCATAGCCAAAAACATTCAGTACTTC.

This clonotype was observed many times. The junction departs from the called germline gene at one end, perhaps through a read error. The J gene is TRBJ2-2, the V gene TRBV27, with D possibly called TRBD1 or TRBD2 (5 bases each). The CDR3 totals 12 residues. Germline V gene data show CDR1 as MNHEY and CDR2 as SMNVEV (reference sequence). CDR3 amino acids: CASSWGTGELFF. CDR3 coding DNA: TGCGCCAGCAGCTGGGGGACCGGGGAGCTGTTTTTT.

The chain recombines TRBV6-5 with TRBJ1-2, with 8 nucleotides matching TRBD1. The CDR3 length is 13 residues. Trimming took 6 bases from V and 6 from J; bases not matched to a gene: 6. Per the germline V gene, CDR1 is MNHEY and CDR2 is SVGAGI. CDR3 residues: CASSRTGSNGYTF. The CDR3 DNA sequence: TGTGCCAGCAGCCGGACAGGGTCAAATGGCTACACCTTC.

This chain links TRBV7-2 with TRBJ2-1; a possible D gene is TRBD1 (5 bases). This CDR3 region has 15 residues. CDR1 and CDR2 (germline): SGHTA, FQGNSA. Trimming left V 2 bases short and J 3 bases short, with 11 bases between. The CDR3 spells CASSLQGSGYNEQFF. The CDR3 coding sequence is TGTGCCAGCAGCTTACAGGGTTCGGGCTACAATGAGCAGTTCTTC.

This clonotype has only a few counts. The chain employs TRBV20-1 and TRBJ1-1; 8 nucleotides match TRBD1. The germline gives CDR1 DFQATT, CDR2 SNEGSKA (reference sequence). CDR3 size: 14 residues. Trimming removed 2 bases from V and 3 bases from J; junction bases left unmatched: 5. This CDR3 reads CSARRDRGYTEAFF. For the CDR3, the DNA is TGCAGTGCTAGACGAGACAGGGGATACACTGAAGCTTTCTTT.